This TCR beta chain comes out of a study of shared clonotypes between healthy human individuals. The wider study: A donor's plate count was three for CD4 naive and three for CD4 memory; CD8 naive had two and CD8 memory one. Regarding the study as a whole: Unshared clonotypes carried lower generation probabilities than those common to all four donors.

CD45RO+ cells joined CCR7-negative CD45RA+ TemRA cells to form CD8 memory. Profiling relied on immunoSEQ multiplex PCR, and the TCRdb table lists in-frame clones only, not all of them. The sample comprises roughly 300,000 clones, about nine tenths of which are singletons, and roughly 15% rests with the top ten. About this clone itself: Its antigen remains unknown.

Trimming cost V 0 bases and J 3 bases; bases outside gene matches: 3. The CDR3 contains 14 residues. The germline V gene encodes CDR1 GTSNPN and CDR2 SVGIG (reference sequence). This TCR came from a young man in good health. Sequencing was done on a sample of memory CD8+ T cells sorted from blood. Subset meaning: CD45RO+ cells pooled with CCR7-negative TemRA cells. This chain uses TRBV30 with TRBJ2-7; 9 bases agree with TRBD2. This CDR3 reads CAWSVGAGGYEQYF. The CDR3 coding sequence is TGTGCCTGGAGTGTAGGAGCGGGAGGCTACGAGCAGTACTTC.